The clone carrying this T cell receptor (beta chain) was recorded only once. The antigen is unknown. The method was immunoSEQ multiplex PCR; TCRdb's version includes in-frame clones alone and lacks a portion of them. The top ten hold over 4% of the sample, which has around 130,000 clones, approximately 90% seen once. This sample was included in a study of T cell responses to AZD1222 COVID-19 vaccine. General study results and limits: Donors were chiefly white British, with a greater number of females, and clonal diversity was perhaps underestimated. Rises in breadth and depth of Spike-specific TCRs came after two AZD1222 doses. Nearly half of spike-specific TCRs reportedly target unmutated variant regions. Spike-wide coverage was observed for vaccine-associated CD4 TCRs, with dominant responses at 160-218 and 743-854.

This CDR3 has 19 amino acids. The receptor was isolated from an adult who received the MenACWY meningococcal vaccine as a control. Sequenced here: peripheral blood, sampled 28 days after the second dose of the MenACWY control vaccine. The gene calls are TRBV21-1 and TRBJ1-3; TRBD1 is the table's D call and was not checked against the DNA. TRBV21-1 is a documented pseudogene. The CDR3, as DNA: TGTGCCAGCAGCAATCCCTTTTTGAGCGTCTTAGGGGCTGGAAACACCATATATTTT. This gives the protein CASSNPFLSVLGAGNTIYF.